Presented here are 29 T cell receptor beta chains from one specimen sequenced in a study of T cell changes during pregnancy in multiple sclerosis. Profiling relied on immunoSEQ multiplex PCR, and the TCRdb table lists in-frame clones only, not all of them. The table lists 45,000 to 60,000 clones, 92% of them singletons. This specimen was CD4+ T cells from peripheral blood mononuclear cells, taken in the second trimester of pregnancy. The receptors shown here come from a female donor with multiple sclerosis, enrolled in a pregnancy study.

The gene calls are TRBV5-1 and TRBJ2-3, with 9 bases lining up with TRBD2. Per the germline V gene, CDR1 is SGHRS and CDR2 is YFSETQ. CDR3 length equals 14 residues. V trimming: 2 bases; J trimming: 4 bases; junction bases outside the gene matches: 2. Here the CDR3 DNA reads TGCGCCAGCAGCTTTGGCGGGAGGGCAGATACGCAGTATTTT. It yields the protein CASSFGGRADTQYF.

CDR3 residues: CASSWVSRVGAHGYTF. CDR3 nucleotides: TGTGCCAGCAGTTGGGTATCCAGGGTAGGTGCTCATGGCTACACCTTC. The V and J genes are TRBV28 and TRBJ1-2; D may be TRBD1 (5 bases). Germline loops: CDR1 MDHEN, CDR2 SYDVKM. The CDR3 spans 16 residues. Between the trimmed V and J ends, which lost 4 bases and 6 bases, there was a span of 21 bases.

This chain uses TRBV4-1 with TRBJ2-7, with 8 bases aligning to TRBD1. J gave up 5 bases and V 0 bases, and 9 bases lay outside the gene matches. CDR3 size: 16 residues. Germline values: CDR1 MGHRA, CDR2 YSYEKL. The CDR3 DNA is TGCGCCAGCAGCCAAGACGAGCTTGACAGGGGCCACGAGCAGTACTTC. It translates to CASSQDELDRGHEQYF.

This rearrangement joins TRBV9 to TRBJ1-2; D gene uncertain. CDR3 length: 14 residues. V was shortened by 0 bases and J by 6 bases, with 12 bases between the two germline ends. The V gene's germline CDR1 is SGDLS and CDR2 YYNGEE. This chain's CDR3 is CASSVVSNSDGYTF. CDR3 nucleotide sequence: TGTGCCAGCAGCGTAGTGTCGAATTCGGATGGCTACACCTTC.

The chain joins TRBV11-3 to TRBJ2-2, with 9 bases that match TRBD1. This CDR3 contains 15 residues. Trimming took 5 bases from V and 4 from J; bases not matched to a gene: 5. Germline V lookup: CDR1 SGHNT, CDR2 YENEEA. In nucleotides, the CDR3 is TGTGCCAGCAGCCGACAGGGGGGAAGCACCGGGGAGCTGTTTTTT. This sequence encodes CASSRQGGSTGELFF.

The V and J genes are TRBV29-1 and TRBJ1-4; no definite D call. CDR3 length: 12 residues. V was trimmed by 8 bases and J by 3 bases, leaving 10 bases between them. Per the germline V gene, CDR1 is SQVTM and CDR2 is ANQGSEA. CDR3 residues: CSTKDSNEKLFF. CDR3 nucleotides: TGCAGCACCAAGGACTCTAATGAAAAACTGTTTTTT.

This chain connects TRBV6-1 to TRBJ2-2, with a tentative D call TRBD1 (6 bases). CDR3 size: 14 residues. V shed 4 bases and J shed 5 bases, with 11 bases lying between them. In germline, CDR1 is MNHNS, CDR2 SASEGT. This CDR3 reads CASSGTEATGELFF. As DNA, the CDR3 is TGTGCCAGCAGTGGGACAGAAGCGACCGGGGAGCTGTTTTTT.

The J gene is TRBJ2-1, the V gene TRBV27; tentatively, D is TRBD2 (6 bases). The ends were cut back, 5 bases at V and 7 bases at J, with 21 bases in the middle. Germline V CDR1 and CDR2: MNHEY, SMNVEV (reference sequence). This CDR3 is 16 amino acids long. The CDR3 region is CASSRQLASVLNEQFF. Written as DNA, the CDR3 is TGTGCCAGCAGTCGCCAACTAGCAAGTGTTTTAAATGAGCAGTTCTTC.

The chain has TRBV19 and TRBJ1-2; TRBD1 matches 10 bases. Per the germline V gene, CDR1 is LNHDA and CDR2 is SQIVND (reference sequence). V gave up 6 bases and J gave up 4 bases; unmatched junction bases: 2. CDR3 length: 13 amino acids. This CDR3 is CASSGTGAYGYTF. The CDR3 nucleotides are TGTGCCAGTAGCGGGACAGGGGCCTATGGCTACACCTTC.

This clone was counted a single time. The chain recombines TRBV19 with TRBJ2-7, with 9 bases aligning to TRBD2. This CDR3 spans 15 amino acids. V dropped 3 bases and J dropped 5; count of bases not matched to a gene: 8. Germline-derived CDR1 and CDR2 are LNHDA and SQIVND (reference sequence). CDR3 loop: CASSIRPSGVNEQYF. Here the CDR3 DNA reads TGTGCCAGTAGTATTAGGCCTAGCGGGGTAAACGAGCAGTACTTC.

This clone was detected only once. This chain uses TRBV27 with TRBJ2-1, with a weak D call TRBD2 (5 bases). V lost 2 bases and J lost 6, with 11 bases in between. CDR1 is MNHEY and CDR2 is SMNVEV in the germline V gene (reference sequence). This CDR3 region has 14 residues. CDR3 bases: TGTGCCAGCAGTTTAGGGAGAGAACGCAATGAGCAGTTCTTC. This encodes CASSLGRERNEQFF.

This clone was seen only a few times. The DNA of the CDR3 is TGCGCCAGCAGCTTGAGGGCAGGGGATGGCTACACCTTC. Protein sequence: CASSLRAGDGYTF. The genes are TRBV5-1 and TRBJ1-2; maybe TRBD1 (6 bases). The CDR3 contains 13 residues. Germline CDR1 reads SGHRS; CDR2 reads YFSETQ. Trimming removed 1 base from V and 6 bases from J, with 10 bases in between.

The genes are TRBV5-8 and TRBJ2-2; 11 nucleotides match TRBD2. V lost 4 bases and J lost 4; bases outside the gene matches: 15. Germline CDR1 SGHTS, CDR2 YDEGEE. This CDR3 spans 19 amino acids. Here the CDR3 reads CASSRVGLAGPPGTGELFF. DNA for the CDR3: TGTGCCAGCAGCCGGGTCGGACTAGCGGGTCCTCCGGGCACCGGGGAGCTGTTTTTT.

The chain combines TRBV18 with TRBJ1-5, with D tentatively TRBD1 (5 bases). Germline lookup yields CDR1 KGHSH and CDR2 LQKENI. The CDR3 loop spans 16 amino acids. Deletions cut 0 bases from V and 1 base from J, with 10 bases between. CDR3 residues: CASSPPGAVSNQPQHF. The DNA for the CDR3 is TGTGCCAGCTCACCACCTGGGGCGGTCAGCAATCAGCCCCAGCATTTT.

The chain couples TRBV4-1 to TRBJ1-4, with D perhaps TRBD1 (5 bases). This CDR3 region has 14 residues. Germline CDR1 is MGHRA and CDR2 is YSYEKL. Trimming took 7 bases from V and 5 from J, leaving 14 bases between them. Here the CDR3 DNA reads TGCGCCAGCAACTATCAGGGTACCAATGAAAAACTGTTTTTT. Its translation: CASNYQGTNEKLFF.

CDR3 region: CASSSSPGHLNSYEQYF. CDR3 DNA sequence: TGTGCCAGCAGCTCGTCTCCGGGACACCTTAACTCCTACGAGCAGTACTTC. The J gene is TRBJ2-7, the V gene TRBV7-8; D might be TRBD1 (6 bases). The CDR3 loop spans 17 amino acids. Per germline, CDR1 SGHVS and CDR2 FQNEAQ. V was cut by 4 bases and J by 0 bases, with 19 bases left in between.

CDR3 bases: TGTGCCAGTAGTATAAGGGGGCCGTGGCTAGCGGGGGGGACGAACACCGGGGAGCTGTTTTTT. As protein: CASSIRGPWLAGGTNTGELFF. V is TRBV19 and J is TRBJ2-2; TRBD2 matches at 12 bases. V shed 2 bases and J 0 bases; nucleotides not matched to a gene: 13. Germline V gene lookup returns CDR1 LNHDA and CDR2 SQIVND (reference sequence). There are 21 residues in the CDR3.

This chain connects TRBV2 to TRBJ2-1; TRBD1 matches at 7 bases. V lost 5 bases to trimming and J lost 2 bases; unmatched junction nucleotides: 3. CDR3 length: 14 amino acids. The germline V gene encodes CDR1 SNHLY and CDR2 FYNNEI. CDR3 bases: TGTGCCAGCAGTACCGGGACAGCCTACAATGAGCAGTTCTTC. As protein: CASSTGTAYNEQFF.

The V call is TRBV7-8, the J call TRBJ2-1; 11 bases are a match to TRBD2. The CDR3 is 17 amino acids. J was trimmed by 4 bases and V by 2 bases; bases with no gene match: 7. The germline V gene has CDR1 SGHVS and CDR2 FQNEAQ. CDR3 amino acids: CASSLPLRLAGYNEQFF. The CDR3 DNA follows: TGTGCCAGCAGCTTACCCCTAAGACTAGCGGGGTACAATGAGCAGTTCTTC. Full variable domain (rest looked up from reference TRBV7-8 and TRBJ2-1): GAGVSQSPRYKVAKRGQDVALRCDPISGHVSLFWYQQALGQGPEFLTYFQNEAQLDKSGLPSDRFFAERPEGSVSTLKIQRTQQEDSAVYLCASSLPLRLAGYNEQFFGPGTRLTVL.

CDR3 sequence: CASSEQGTDAGRYNEQFF. Here the CDR3 DNA reads TGTGCCAGCAGTGAACAAGGTACGGATGCGGGACGATACAATGAGCAGTTCTTC. This chain links TRBV6-1 with TRBJ2-1, with D perhaps matching TRBD2 (6 bases). Trimming left V 2 bases short and J 4 bases short, with 21 bases between. Germline V lookup: CDR1 MNHNS, CDR2 SASEGT. CDR3 length: 18 amino acids.

The chain recombines TRBV28 with TRBJ1-1; D unresolved. The V gene's germline CDR1 is MDHEN and CDR2 SYDVKM. V lost 5 bases and J lost 6, with 10 bases in between. CDR3 length: 12 residues. Here the CDR3 reads CASSPLGAEAFF. In DNA form, the CDR3 reads TGTGCCAGCAGTCCACTCGGGGCTGAAGCTTTCTTT. Full variable domain (remainder filled in from reference TRBV28 and TRBJ1-1): DVKVTQSSRYLVKRTGEKVFLECVQDMDHENMFWYRQDPGLGLRLIYFSYDVKMKEKGDIPEGYSVSREKKERFSLILESASTNQTSMYLCASSPLGAEAFFGQGTRLTVV.

As regards this clone: Other DNA sequences in this specimen translate into the identical CDR3. This chain uses TRBV7-2 with TRBJ2-3; TRBD1 might be the D (6 bases). The CDR3 sequence is 14 residues long. The V gene's germline CDR1 is SGHTA and CDR2 FQGNSA. Deletions cut 3 bases from V and 0 bases from J, with 7 bases between. CDR3 in DNA: TGTGCCAGCAGCTTGGGACATAGCACAGATACGCAGTATTTT. Translating it yields CASSLGHSTDTQYF. Using reference TRBV7-2 and TRBJ2-3 for the parts outside the CDR3, the full variable domain is GAGVSQSPSNKVTEKGKDVELRCDPISGHTALYWYRQSLGQGLEFLIYFQGNSAPDKSGLPSDRFSAERTGGSVSTLTIQRTQQEDSAVYLCASSLGHSTDTQYFGPGTRLTVL.

This chain uses TRBV10-3 with TRBJ1-4; 8 bases map to TRBD1. Looked up from germline, CDR1 is ENHRY and CDR2 is SYGVKD. Germline trimming cut 2 bases from V and 8 bases from J; bases unmatched to any gene: 7. This CDR3 region has 15 residues. In nucleotides, the CDR3 is TGTGCCATCAGTGAGGTGCAGGGGGCGGGCGAAAAACTGTTTTTT. This gives the protein CAISEVQGAGEKLFF.

The chain carries TRBV30 and TRBJ1-4; D is undetermined. The CDR3 spans 11 residues. CDR1 and CDR2 (germline): GTSNPN, SVGIG (reference sequence). V was clipped by 7 bases and J by 4 bases, with 7 bases between them. CDR3 bases: TGTGCCTTGGGCCTTAATGAAAAACTGTTTTTT. Protein sequence: CALGLNEKLFF.

This clone has just one count. This rearrangement joins TRBV29-1 to TRBJ2-1; unclear D gene. Between the trimmed V and J ends, which lost 5 bases and 5 bases, there was a span of 7 bases. CDR1 is SQVTM and CDR2 is ANQGSEA in the germline V gene. This CDR3 is built from 11 residues. The CDR3 DNA sequence: TGCAGCGTTCTAAATGACAATGAGCAGTTCTTC. Amino acid sequence: CSVLNDNEQFF.

The rearrangement joins TRBV29-1 to TRBJ2-7; no reliable D call. The CDR3 is 15 residues long. Germline-derived CDR1 and CDR2 are SQVTM and ANQGSEA. V was shortened by 7 bases and J by 2 bases, with 21 bases between the two germline ends. CDR3 loop: CSARSASRSAYEQYF. CDR3 coding DNA: TGCAGCGCCCGGTCAGCGTCACGAAGCGCCTACGAGCAGTACTTC.

This clone was seen only once. The V call is TRBV27, the J call TRBJ1-4, with D maybe TRBD1 (6 bases). Trimming pared 2 bases from V and 0 bases from J, leaving 7 bases between. This CDR3 has 15 residues. CDR1 is MNHEY and CDR2 is SMNVEV in the germline V gene (reference sequence). DNA of the CDR3: TGTGCCAGCAGTTTACGGACAGCAACTAATGAAAAACTGTTTTTT. Its protein product is CASSLRTATNEKLFF.

This chain joins TRBV6-1 and TRBJ2-3; the D gene is possibly TRBD1 (5 bases). Germline CDR1 reads MNHNS; CDR2 reads SASEGT. The CDR3 is 13 amino acids. V lost 3 bases and J lost 2, with 6 bases in between. The DNA for the CDR3 is TGTGCCAGCAGTGAGGGGCCCACAGATACGCAGTATTTT. Translated: CASSEGPTDTQYF.

The CDR3 nucleotides are TGTGCCAGCAGTTACTCGGAGGTTATCACTGAAGCTTTCTTT. It specifies CASSYSEVITEAFF. The V and J genes are TRBV6-6 and TRBJ1-1, with D unresolved. V dropped 0 bases and J dropped 4 bases, with 9 bases sitting between them. The CDR3 is 14 residues long. Germline loops: CDR1 MNHNY, CDR2 SVGAGI (reference sequence).